This paragraph reports one T cell receptor (beta chain). The V gene's germline CDR1 is SQVTM and CDR2 ANQGSEA. V gave up 3 bases and J gave up 2 bases, with 7 bases separating them. This CDR3 is 12 amino acids long. This sample stems from a study of T cells in Graves' hyperthyroidism and ophthalmopathy. On the study more broadly: Blood was drawn when the patient was first diagnosed and still untreated.

The CDR3 regions of TCR beta were amplified from RNA transcripts. The HTBI primer set was used in a first-round RT-PCR of the TCR CDR3. TCRdb reprocessed the multiplex PCR reads via MiXCR and lists one record per CDR3 protein. This table has about 680,000 distinct CDR3 sequences, 30% to 40% appearing once. The sample taken for sequencing was blood. The chain recombines TRBV29-1 with TRBJ1-1; no firm D call. This clonotype originated in a woman aged 40 to 49 with Graves' hyperthyroidism. Here the CDR3 reads CSVDTSNTEAFF. Written as DNA, the CDR3 is TGCAGCGTTGATACGTCAAACACTGAAGCTTTCTTT.